This T cell receptor (beta chain) was captured by sequencing in a study of a mutant IDH1 vaccine in newly diagnosed glioma. After removal of 4 bases from V and 0 bases from J, the junction contained 5 bases not matched to a gene. The CDR3 has 15 amino acids. CDR1 is SGHTA and CDR2 is FQGNSA in the germline V gene. Time point noted: baseline, week 1 (first vaccination visit). Documented treatment: pre-vaccination baseline after standard-of-care therapy. Clones were sequenced by immunoSEQ multiplex PCR, and TCRdb holds only the in-frame ones, with some missing. This table has about 25,000 clones, 93% appearing once.

The source was PBMCs, collected from a glioma patient treated with radiotherapy, temozolomide or both. V usage is TRBV7-2 and J usage is TRBJ1-1; 7 bases align to TRBD1. The origin of this receptor is a man aged 40-49 years with glioma. The DNA of the CDR3 is TGTGCCAGCAGCTCCAAGACAGGGTTGAACACTGAAGCTTTCTTT. Translated: CASSSKTGLNTEAFF.